A single T cell receptor beta chain is shown here with its context. What it binds is not known. Per germline, CDR1 SGHTA and CDR2 FQGTGA. The CDR3 is 14 amino acids. The trim removed 5 bases at V and 9 bases at J, leaving 8 bases unmatched. The sample comes from a study of T cell repertoires in cytomegalovirus infection. General study results and limits: Cumulative public TCR beta family frequency identified CMV carriers with the relevant HLA.

TCRdb processed the reads anew with MiXCR; each CDR3 protein has one entry. Among about 220,000 distinct CDR3 sequences, around 40% were seen once, and the ten largest hold approximately 59%. This clonotype was obtained from a human donor in good health (CMV status not recorded). Some clones in this sample may be carry-over from other donors' samples. This specimen was CD8+ T cells from cultured PBMCs, taken from culture after CMV antigen stimulation. This chain joins TRBV7-3 and TRBJ2-4, with TRBD1 matching 9 bases. The CDR3 DNA sequence: TGTGCCAGCAGCCCTACAGGGGGCGAGGGCATTCAGTACTTC. Amino acid sequence: CASSPTGGEGIQYF. Based on the CDR3 plus reference TRBV7-3 and TRBJ2-4, the full variable domain is GAGVSQTPSNKVTEKGKYVELRCDPISGHTALYWYRQSLGQGPEFLIYFQGTGAADDSGLPNDRFFAVRPEGSVSTLKIQRTERGDSAVYLCASSPTGGEGIQYFGAGTRLSVL.